This is a list of T cell receptor beta chains from one sample in a study of PD-1 blockade in classical Hodgkin lymphoma. Profiled with immunoSEQ multiplex PCR; TCRdb holds only in-frame clones, not every one. The sample has 25,000 to 35,000 clones; 84% are singletons. Material: CD4+ T cells from blood, obtained before the fourth cycle of nivolumab. The receptor source for this set is a human donor with classical Hodgkin lymphoma. Both conserved end residues are part of each CDR3. D genes are given only for firm matches.

v_call	j_call	d_call	cdr3_aa
TRBV11-3	TRBJ1-1	NA	CASSLVGGRAFF
TRBV28	TRBJ2-3	NA	CASSFQSGLGGTQYF
TRBV29-1	TRBJ2-2	NA	CSVEHRTGELFF
TRBV11-2	TRBJ1-1	NA	CASSLASSNTEAFF
TRBV5-1	TRBJ2-3	NA	CASSWRPLGTDTQYF
TRBV10-3	TRBJ1-2	TRBD1	CAISYSGQQGQGYGYTF
TRBV9	TRBJ2-1	TRBD1	CASSLPQGSSYNEQFF
TRBV28	TRBJ1-4	TRBD1	CASSSPRRGREKLFF
TRBV5-5	TRBJ2-3	NA	CASSLGLTPDTQYF
TRBV15	TRBJ1-2	NA	CATSMDWGLGGYTF
TRBV6-5	TRBJ1-2	NA	CASSYSRKGVGYTF
TRBV6-5	TRBJ1-1	NA	CASTFGTHTEAFF
TRBV5-1	TRBJ2-2	TRBD2	CASSLVSGGNTGELFF
TRBV27	TRBJ1-5	NA	CASSLSGNHQPQHF